A single sample is the source of the 30 T cell receptor beta chains below, sequenced in a study of blood T cell repertoires in COVID-19. Measured with immunoSEQ multiplex PCR; TCRdb has only the in-frame clones, and not every one. The table lists 150,000 to 200,000 clones, around nine tenths of them singletons. The material sequenced was peripheral blood. The receptors derive from a woman between 65 and 79 years old with COVID-19, enrolled during active disease.

The CDR3 DNA reads as TGTGCCAGCAGCCAAGGTCCTAGTCCCTACGAGCAGTACTTC. Protein sequence: CASSQGPSPYEQYF. The rearrangement joins TRBV14 to TRBJ2-7, with D unresolved. Germline assignment: CDR1 SGHDN and CDR2 FVKESK. The CDR3 runs to 14 residues. Trimming removed 1 base at V and 2 bases at J, with 9 bases between.

The rearrangement uses TRBV28 and TRBJ1-5; 7 positions match TRBD1. Germline values: CDR1 MDHEN, CDR2 SYDVKM. V trimming: 6 bases; J trimming: 0 bases; junction bases outside the gene matches: 5. The CDR3 sequence is 15 residues long. CDR3 in DNA: TGTGCCAGCAGCCCGGGACAGACTAGCAATCAGCCCCAGCATTTT. Encoded protein: CASSPGQTSNQPQHF. Full variable domain (rest looked up from reference TRBV28 and TRBJ1-5): DVKVTQSSRYLVKRTGEKVFLECVQDMDHENMFWYRQDPGLGLRLIYFSYDVKMKEKGDIPEGYSVSREKKERFSLILESASTNQTSMYLCASSPGQTSNQPQHFGDGTRLSIL.

The rearrangement links TRBV20-1 to TRBJ2-1, with 7 bases aligning to TRBD2. V dropped 3 bases and J dropped 0; count of bases not matched to a gene: 8. The V gene's germline CDR1 is DFQATT and CDR2 SNEGSKA (reference sequence). The CDR3 has 16 residues. The DNA for the CDR3 is TGCAGTGCTAGTGCCACCGGCGGGGGCTCCTACAATGAGCAGTTCTTC. Encoded protein: CSASATGGGSYNEQFF.

The CDR3, as DNA: TGTGCCAGCAGCTTGGGGACAGGGGGTGTGGGTGAAAAACTGTTTTTT. Its translation is CASSLGTGGVGEKLFF. This chain uses TRBV5-6 with TRBJ1-4, with 10 bases aligning to TRBD1. This CDR3 is 16 amino acids long. The germline gives CDR1 SGHDT, CDR2 YYEEEE. The V and J ends lost 0 bases and 7 bases, in that order; junction bases with no gene match: 6.

The chain has TRBV7-9 and TRBJ2-7; 9 bases fit TRBD2. The trim removed 2 bases at V and 6 bases at J, leaving 11 bases unmatched. The CDR3 consists of 16 residues. Germline-derived CDR1 and CDR2 are SEHNR and FQNEAQ (reference sequence). CDR3 DNA: TGTGCCAGCAGCTTACCTGTAGCGGGGGCCGCGTTCGAGCAGTACTTC. Its translation is CASSLPVAGAAFEQYF.

This sequence joins TRBV11-2 and TRBJ1-2, with D unclear. The germline CDR1 and CDR2 sequences are SGHAT and FQNNGV. Between the trimmed V and J ends, which lost 1 base and 7 bases, there was a span of 10 bases. The length of the CDR3 is 13 residues. CDR3 sequence reads: CASSLASSGGYTF. CDR3 bases: TGTGCCAGCAGCTTAGCCAGTTCGGGTGGCTACACCTTC.

The chain employs TRBV9 and TRBJ2-3; 10 bases map to TRBD2. V trimming: 0 bases; J trimming: 6 bases; junction bases outside the gene matches: 4. Germline V gene sequence: CDR1 SGDLS, CDR2 YYNGEE. The CDR3 has 15 amino acids. In nucleotides, the CDR3 is TGTGCCAGCAGCGTAGAAGCGGGGGGGCACGATACGCAGTATTTT. Translation: CASSVEAGGHDTQYF. The entire variable domain, with the rest obtained from reference TRBV9 and TRBJ2-3, is as follows: DSGVTQTPKHLITATGQRVTLRCSPRSGDLSVYWYQQSLDQGLQFLIQYYNGEERAKGNILERFSAQQFPDLHSELNLSSLELGDSALYFCASSVEAGGHDTQYFGPGTRLTVL.

The chain uses TRBV15 and TRBJ2-7; D unclear. Germline V gives CDR1 LNHNV, CDR2 YYDKDF (reference sequence). V was trimmed by 0 bases and J by 5 bases, leaving 14 bases between them. This CDR3 is built from 15 residues. The CDR3 region is CATSRDKQTYHEQYF. The CDR3 region has the DNA TGTGCCACCAGCAGAGATAAGCAGACATACCACGAGCAGTACTTC.

This clone came up a few times. The chain uses TRBV7-7 and TRBJ2-2; D perhaps matches TRBD2 (6 bases). The V gene lost 6 bases and the J gene lost 5 bases, with 16 bases spanning the gap. CDR3 size: 15 residues. Germline lookup yields CDR1 SSHAT and CDR2 FNYEAQ (reference sequence). The CDR3 DNA follows: TGTGCCAGCAGTTCCTTGGAGGGTGGAACCGGGGAGCTGTTTTTT. This translates into CASSSLEGGTGELFF. The full variable domain, rest sourced from reference TRBV7-7 and TRBJ2-2, is GAGVSQSPRYKVTKRGQDVTLRCDPISSHATLYWYQQALGQGPEFLTYFNYEAQPDKSGLPSDRFSAERPEGSISTLTIQRTEQRDSAMYRCASSSLEGGTGELFFGEGSRLTVL.

The genes are TRBV11-2 and TRBJ2-3, with TRBD1 identical over 7 bases. This CDR3 contains 13 residues. Germline trimming cut 5 bases from V and 4 bases from J; bases unmatched to any gene: 3. Germline loops: CDR1 SGHAT, CDR2 FQNNGV. The CDR3 coding sequence is TGTGCCAGCAGCCCCGACAGGGCAGATACGCAGTATTTT. It codes for CASSPDRADTQYF. The whole variable domain, remainder taken from reference TRBV11-2 and TRBJ2-3, is EAGVAQSPRYKIIEKRQSVAFWCNPISGHATLYWYQQILGQGPKLLIQFQNNGVVDDSQLPKDRFSAERLKGVDSTLKIQPAKLEDSAVYLCASSPDRADTQYFGPGTRLTVL.

This chain links TRBV19 with TRBJ1-6, with a possible D match to TRBD1 (6 bases). V lost 5 bases to trimming and J lost 10 bases, with 15 bases between them. Germline values: CDR1 LNHDA, CDR2 SQIVND (reference sequence). This CDR3 has 14 amino acids. The CDR3 sequence is CASSLRDTGSPLHF. The CDR3 DNA follows: TGTGCCAGTAGTCTACGGGACACGGGGTCACCCCTCCACTTT. The full variable domain, rest sourced from reference TRBV19 and TRBJ1-6, is DGGITQSPKYLFRKEGQNVTLSCEQNLNHDAMYWYRQDPGQGLRLIYYSQIVNDFQKGDIAEGYSVSREKKESFPLTVTSAQKNPTAFYLCASSLRDTGSPLHFGNGTRLTVT.

The chain employs TRBV5-5 and TRBJ2-2; the D gene is possibly TRBD1 (6 bases). This CDR3 has 19 residues. Germline values: CDR1 SGHKS, CDR2 YYEKEE (reference sequence). V lost 1 base and J 4 bases, leaving 23 bases between the germline ends. This chain's CDR3 is CASSLLIGQFMGPTGELFF. CDR3 nucleotide sequence: TGTGCCAGCAGCTTGTTGATTGGACAGTTCATGGGGCCCACCGGGGAGCTGTTTTTT.

Here the CDR3 reads CASNSLDRSYGYTF. For the CDR3, the DNA is TGTGCCAGCAACTCCCTCGACAGGAGCTATGGCTACACCTTC. V and J are TRBV5-6 and TRBJ1-2; possibly TRBD1 for D (6 bases). The CDR3 totals 14 residues. CDR1 SGHDT and CDR2 YYEEEE come from the germline V gene. V was cut by 6 bases and J by 4 bases, with 16 bases left in between.

The chain has TRBV18 and TRBJ1-1, with D possibly TRBD1 on 5 matching bases. The V end was cut by 1 base, the J end by 4 bases, with 13 bases between. CDR3 length: 15 residues. Looked up from germline, CDR1 is KGHSH and CDR2 is LQKENI. The CDR3 spells CASSPLGGDGTEAFF. In DNA form, the CDR3 reads TGTGCCAGCTCACCACTCGGGGGGGATGGCACTGAAGCTTTCTTT.

About this clone itself: This sample includes further DNA sequences coding for the same CDR3. The chain couples TRBV11-2 to TRBJ2-7, with D perhaps TRBD2 (5 bases). Trimming shortened V by 6 bases and J by 4 bases, and 7 bases separated the two germline ends. The CDR3 has 11 residues. Germline CDR1 is SGHAT and CDR2 is FQNNGV. The chain's CDR3 is CASSRGYEQYF. The CDR3 DNA reads TGTGCCAGCAGTAGAGGGTACGAGCAGTACTTC.

This chain connects TRBV7-9 to TRBJ1-2, with TRBD1 matching over 11 bases. The CDR3 length is 19 residues. The J segment lost 5 bases and the V segment lost 5 bases, leaving 19 bases of the junction unmatched. Germline V gene sequence: CDR1 SEHNR, CDR2 FQNEAQ (reference sequence). This chain's CDR3 is CASSPWHSGTGGTEYGYTF. CDR3 bases: TGTGCCAGCAGCCCCTGGCACTCCGGGACAGGGGGGACCGAATATGGCTACACCTTC.

The chain carries TRBV30 and TRBJ1-1; D unresolved. V lost 2 bases to trimming and J lost 5 bases, with 9 bases between them. Germline CDR1 reads GTSNPN; CDR2 reads SVGIG (reference sequence). This CDR3 is 12 amino acids long. CDR3 in DNA: TGTGCCTGGAGTCCTCCGACAACTGAAGCTTTCTTT. Translation: CAWSPPTTEAFF.

The genes are TRBV6-5 and TRBJ1-2, with D possibly being TRBD1 (6 bases). Trimming removed 5 bases at V and 2 bases at J, with 12 bases between. CDR1 is MNHEY and CDR2 is SVGAGI in the germline V gene. This CDR3 spans 14 amino acids. CDR3 DNA sequence: TGTGCCAGCAGTACAGGACAGTACAACTATGGCTACACCTTC. The encoded protein is CASSTGQYNYGYTF.

This chain connects TRBV19 to TRBJ2-2; D perhaps matches TRBD2 (5 bases). Per germline, CDR1 LNHDA and CDR2 SQIVND (reference sequence). The CDR3 contains 13 residues. Trimming stripped 10 bases from V and 3 bases from J, with 12 bases between. DNA for the CDR3: TGTGCCACTGAGGACTCCGACACCGGGGAGCTGTTTTTT. Its protein product is CATEDSDTGELFF.

The chain joins TRBV7-8 to TRBJ1-6; the match to TRBD1 covers 7 bases. CDR1 SGHVS and CDR2 FQNEAQ come from the germline V gene. With 3 bases clipped from V and 7 bases from J, the junction kept 3 bases outside the gene matches. This CDR3 comprises 14 residues. The CDR3 bases are TGTGCCAGCAGCTTTAGAGGGGGCAATTCACCCCTCCACTTT. As protein: CASSFRGGNSPLHF.

Details on this clone: Germline and junction disagree at one end, which may indicate a read error. J is TRBJ2-1 and V is TRBV10-3; possible D gene TRBD2, 6 bases. The length of the CDR3 is 17 residues. The germline V gene encodes CDR1 ENHRY and CDR2 SYGVKD. The CDR3 sequence is CAISESGQGGPYDEQFF. The CDR3 DNA reads TGTGCCATCAGTGAGTCCGGGCAGGGAGGTCCCTACGATGAGCAGTTCTTC.

The rearrangement links TRBV2 to TRBJ1-5, with D possibly TRBD1 on 5 matching bases. CDR1 and CDR2 (germline): SNHLY, FYNNEI. The V end was cut by 6 bases, the J end by 6 bases, with 15 bases between. The CDR3 runs to 14 residues. For the CDR3, the DNA is TGTGCCAGCAGCGACAGTTCTAGGGTTCAGCCCCAGCATTTT. It codes for CASSDSSRVQPQHF. The full variable domain, its missing parts supplied by reference TRBV2 and TRBJ1-5, is EPEVTQTPSHQVTQMGQEVILRCVPISNHLYFYWYRQILGQKVEFLVSFYNNEISEKSEIFDDQFSVERPDGSNFTLKIRSTKLEDSAMYFCASSDSSRVQPQHFGDGTRLSIL.

The V gene is TRBV6-5, the J gene TRBJ2-7; D remains unclear. Germline V gene data show CDR1 as MNHEY and CDR2 as SVGAGI. The V and J ends lost 11 bases and 2 bases respectively, with 13 bases between them. The CDR3 extends over 12 amino acids. CDR3 residues: CAGSTIPYEQYF. CDR3 bases: TGTGCCGGAAGCACTATTCCCTACGAGCAGTACTTC.

A word on this clone: Other DNA sequences within the sample encode an identical CDR3. The chain uses TRBV6-2 or TRBV6-3 and TRBJ1-5; no definite D call. Germline CDR1 reads MNHEY; CDR2 reads SVGEGT. Trimming cost V 2 bases and J 7 bases, with 6 bases left between them. The CDR3 has 12 amino acids. As DNA, the CDR3 is TGTGCCAGCAGTTACGGAGGCCAGCCCCAGCATTTT. Its translation is CASSYGGQPQHF.

This chain uses TRBV28 with TRBJ2-3; 12 bases are shared with TRBD2. The CDR3 contains 22 residues. J was trimmed by 1 base and V by 6 bases; bases with no gene match: 23. The V gene's germline CDR1 is MDHEN and CDR2 SYDVKM. The CDR3 DNA reads TGTGCCAGCAGCATTGGTCCCACCCGGTCGCTAGCGGGGGGGCGCGGCACAGATACGCAGTATTTT. Protein product: CASSIGPTRSLAGGRGTDTQYF.

This clone was observed once. This chain connects TRBV28 to TRBJ1-5; D perhaps matches TRBD1 (5 bases). The CDR3 extends over 16 amino acids. V was pared by 5 bases and J by 0 bases, with 14 bases between. Germline-derived CDR1 and CDR2 are MDHEN and SYDVKM. CDR3 loop: CASSPPGLFSNQPQHF. CDR3 nucleotide sequence: TGTGCCAGCAGTCCCCCGGGACTCTTTAGCAATCAGCCCCAGCATTTT.

The V call is TRBV24-1, the J call TRBJ1-6; no clear D gene. Germline values: CDR1 KGHDR, CDR2 SFDVKD. The CDR3 totals 13 residues. V lost 6 bases and J lost 0, with 2 bases in between. Here the CDR3 DNA reads TGTGCCACCAGTCGCTCCTATAATTCACCCCTCCACTTT. Residues: CATSRSYNSPLHF.

The DNA of the CDR3 is TGTGCCAGCACCCCCCAGGGATATGGGGAGCTGTTTTTT. Amino acid sequence: CASTPQGYGELFF. The chain carries TRBV28 and TRBJ2-2, with a weak D call TRBD1 (5 bases). CDR3 length equals 13 residues. V was shortened by 7 bases and J by 8 bases, with 14 bases between the two germline ends. CDR1 and CDR2 from the germline V gene are MDHEN and SYDVKM.

The rearrangement joins TRBV18 to TRBJ1-4; D is ambiguous. Deletions cut 6 bases from V and 0 bases from J, with 5 bases between. Germline V gene lookup returns CDR1 KGHSH and CDR2 LQKENI. The CDR3 runs 13 residues. The CDR3 bases are TGTGCCAGCTCGGCCGCAACTAATGAAAAACTGTTTTTT. Translation gives CASSAATNEKLFF.

This sequence joins TRBV7-2 and TRBJ1-5; no clear D. V was trimmed by 1 base and J by 9 bases, leaving 16 bases between them. Germline V lookup: CDR1 SGHTA, CDR2 FQGNSA. CDR3 length: 15 amino acids. CDR3 residues: CASSLGAELGGPQHF. CDR3 coding DNA: TGTGCCAGCAGCTTAGGGGCAGAGTTAGGTGGGCCCCAGCATTTT. The full variable domain, completed using reference TRBV7-2 and TRBJ1-5, is GAGVSQSPSNKVTEKGKDVELRCDPISGHTALYWYRQSLGQGLEFLIYFQGNSAPDKSGLPSDRFSAERTGGSVSTLTIQRTQQEDSAVYLCASSLGAELGGPQHFGDGTRLSIL.